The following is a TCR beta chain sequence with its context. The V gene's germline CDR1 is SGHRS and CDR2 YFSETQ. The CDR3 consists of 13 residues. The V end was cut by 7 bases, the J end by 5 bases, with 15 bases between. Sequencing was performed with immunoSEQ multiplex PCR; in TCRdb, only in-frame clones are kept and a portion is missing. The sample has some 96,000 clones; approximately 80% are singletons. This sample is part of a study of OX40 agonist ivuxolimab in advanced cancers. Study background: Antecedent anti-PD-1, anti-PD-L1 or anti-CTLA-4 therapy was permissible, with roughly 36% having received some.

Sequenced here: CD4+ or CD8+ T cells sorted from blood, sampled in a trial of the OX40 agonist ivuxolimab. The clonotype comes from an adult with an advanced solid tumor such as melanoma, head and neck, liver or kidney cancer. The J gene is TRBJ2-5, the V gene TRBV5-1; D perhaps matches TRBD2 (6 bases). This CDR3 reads CASGLNPGETQYF. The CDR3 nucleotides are TGCGCCAGCGGACTAAATCCTGGGGAGACCCAGTACTTC.